A selection of T cell receptor beta chains follows, all from one sample in a study of blood T cell repertoires in COVID-19. Sequencing was performed with immunoSEQ multiplex PCR; in TCRdb, only in-frame clones are kept and a portion is missing. The sample lists about 210,000 clones, less than 90% occurring once. Sequencing was performed on peripheral blood. The receptors were sampled from a woman over 75 with COVID-19, enrolled during active disease. Both conserved end residues are part of each CDR3. Fields, in order: CDR3 protein, D gene, V gene, J gene. A D gene is named only where the DNA matches it firmly.

CASSSPEHEKLFF	-	TRBV5-4	TRBJ1-4
CASSYGDFQETQYF	-	TRBV6-2/TRBV6-3	TRBJ2-5
CASSLGLSGETQYF	-	TRBV5-1	TRBJ2-5
CATSEGAGTGFGEQFF	TRBD1	TRBV15	TRBJ2-1
CASSIGQAYGYTF	-	TRBV19	TRBJ1-2
CASSLGQVPNEKLFF	-	TRBV7-2	TRBJ1-4
CASRTGTGGYGYTF	TRBD1	TRBV6-5	TRBJ1-2
CASSYNRDSRYEQYF	TRBD1	TRBV6-5	TRBJ2-7
CASSPRTGGSEKLFF	TRBD1	TRBV18	TRBJ1-4
CASSGLWRSAEQYF	-	TRBV6-2/TRBV6-3	TRBJ2-7
CASSSSGGYNEQFF	TRBD2	TRBV5-4	TRBJ2-1
CASRPGQRYHGYTF	TRBD1	TRBV7-2	TRBJ1-2
CASSSRTPGDEKLFF	-	TRBV6-5	TRBJ1-4
CASSVAGGVSYF	TRBD2	TRBV9	TRBJ2-3
CASSEAGGSGELFF	TRBD2	TRBV10-2	TRBJ2-2
CASSLWERNTEAFF	-	TRBV2	TRBJ1-1
CASSAQGEQFF	-	TRBV9	TRBJ2-1
CASSLSGQFNEQFF	-	TRBV3-1/TRBV3-2	TRBJ2-1
CASSSDRDQPQHF	TRBD1	TRBV7-2	TRBJ1-5
CASSLDSVTEAFF	-	TRBV28	TRBJ1-1
CASSYGGISNQPQHF	-	TRBV28	TRBJ1-5
CASSPGDREAFF	-	TRBV5-1	TRBJ1-1
CASSPVPGLHQPQHF	-	TRBV18	TRBJ1-5
CASSQDGTNSGANVLTF	-	TRBV4-2	TRBJ2-6
CASSPDPSSYNSPLHF	-	TRBV7-9	TRBJ1-6
CASSLDRSGGTGELFF	TRBD2	TRBV5-1	TRBJ2-2
CASSLPTGGTPNTEAFF	TRBD1	TRBV28	TRBJ1-1
CASSNIYGYTF	-	TRBV19	TRBJ1-2
CASSHPPGTTTGELFF	TRBD2	TRBV3-1/TRBV3-2	TRBJ2-2
CASSLGLAGWETQYF	TRBD2	TRBV7-6	TRBJ2-5
CAWSDRSYEQYF	-	TRBV30	TRBJ2-7
CASSLPLRDRGQEYF	TRBD1	TRBV28	TRBJ2-7
CASEGQSNTEAFF	-	TRBV2	TRBJ1-1
CASSRATNEKLFF	-	TRBV19	TRBJ1-4
CASSQYTGTALGDTQYF	TRBD1	TRBV4-1	TRBJ2-3
CAISTGTGVDPEAFF	TRBD1	TRBV10-3	TRBJ1-1
CASSSTGSHEQYF	-	TRBV11-3	TRBJ2-7
CASSSSTGFSNQPQHF	TRBD1	TRBV5-5	TRBJ1-5
CASSSRRRGVGGYTF	-	TRBV5-6	TRBJ1-2
CASSGQWDTQYF	-	TRBV5-1	TRBJ2-3
CASSLNRGNAGANVLTF	TRBD1	TRBV5-1	TRBJ2-6
CASSRQDTEAFF	-	TRBV18	TRBJ1-1
CAWKGLADGGDTQYF	TRBD2	TRBV30	TRBJ2-3
CASSLSGGLNEQFF	TRBD2	TRBV7-2	TRBJ2-1
CASSYASGGSSYEQYF	TRBD2	TRBV6-5	TRBJ2-7
CAWITGTRGTGETQYF	-	TRBV30	TRBJ2-5
CASSPQGQRGDNEQFF	TRBD2	TRBV18	TRBJ2-1
CASSDYGDYGYTF	-	TRBV2	TRBJ1-2
CASSSTFTGGNTEAFF	TRBD1	TRBV7-2	TRBJ1-1